This is a list of T cell receptor beta chains from one sample in a study of CD4 T cells in relation to SARS-CoV-2 and coronaviruses. TCRdb's copy holds only in-frame clones and misses some; the assay was immunoSEQ multiplex PCR. The sample contains roughly 68,000 clones, roughly 93% of which appear only once. The sequenced material came from naive CD4+ T cells from PBMCs. These receptors came from a human donor in good health. The CDR3 runs from the conserved cysteine through the conserved F or W. Fields, in order: D gene, clone size, J gene, V gene, CDR3 protein, CDR3 DNA. A D gene is named only where the DNA matches it firmly. Expanded clones get a size class; other rows say once, few or many, or leave the size out.

. . TRBJ1-5 TRBV7-2 CASSYGTAGDQPQHF TGTGCCAGCAGCTACGGTACGGCCGGTGATCAGCCCCAGCATTTT
TRBD1 . TRBJ1-1 TRBV19 CASLKGARGTEAFF TGTGCCAGTTTAAAGGGGGCGCGGGGCACTGAAGCTTTCTTT
. . TRBJ1-2 TRBV14 CASSQDYAGHGYTF TGTGCCAGCAGCCAAGATTACGCGGGACACGGCTACACCTTC
TRBD1 . TRBJ2-7 TRBV6-5 CASRARDRGRNEQYF TGTGCCAGCAGAGCGCGGGACAGGGGGCGAAACGAGCAGTACTTC
. . TRBJ2-7 TRBV2 CASNRGYGQYF TGTGCCAGCAACCGGGGGTACGGGCAGTACTTC
TRBD2 . TRBJ2-7 TRBV5-4 CASSPSSGGGYEQYF TGTGCCAGCAGCCCCTCTAGCGGGGGAGGGTACGAGCAGTACTTC
. . TRBJ2-2 TRBV7-2 CASSLDFTGELFF TGTGCCAGCAGCTTAGATTTCACCGGGGAGCTGTTTTTT
. . TRBJ1-4 TRBV1 CTSSQERPIGTHATNEKLFF TGCACCAGCAGCCAAGAGCGACCAATTGGGACACATGCAACTAATGAAAAACTGTTTTTT
. . TRBJ2-2 TRBV19 CATSLRVGNTGELFF TGTGCCACATCCCTCAGGGTAGGGAACACCGGGGAGCTGTTTTTT
. once TRBJ1-3 TRBV5-4 CASSLKTGQSSGNTIYF TGTGCCAGCAGCTTGAAGACAGGCCAGAGCTCTGGAAACACCATATATTTT
. once TRBJ1-4 TRBV5-1 CASSLAVAQTTNEKLFF TGCGCCAGCAGCTTGGCGGTTGCACAGACAACTAATGAAAAACTGTTTTTT
TRBD1 . TRBJ1-3 TRBV5-4 CASSRTGGLSGNTIYF TGTGCCAGCAGCCGAACAGGGGGCCTCTCTGGAAACACCATATATTTT
. once TRBJ2-2 TRBV7-8 CASSLVALASNTGELFF TGTGCCAGCAGCTTAGTAGCCCTAGCCTCGAACACCGGGGAGCTGTTTTTT
TRBD1 . TRBJ1-6 TRBV5-6 CASSLDRGRYNSPLHF TGTGCCAGCAGCTTGGACAGGGGGCGTTATAATTCACCCCTCCACTTT
. few TRBJ1-3 TRBV5-1 CASSLTAYSGNTIYF TGCGCCAGCAGCTTAACAGCGTACTCTGGAAACACCATATATTTT
. . TRBJ2-2 TRBV11-2 CASSLSSGSGELFF TGTGCCAGCAGCTTAAGTTCTGGATCCGGGGAGCTGTTTTTT
. . TRBJ1-1 TRBV25-1 CASSESQGSGLYTEAFF TGTGCCAGCAGTGAAAGCCAGGGCTCGGGGTTGTACACTGAAGCTTTCTTT
. . TRBJ1-2 TRBV28 CASSLGGGGYGYTF TGTGCCAGCAGTTTAGGAGGGGGTGGCTATGGCTACACCTTC
. . TRBJ2-3 TRBV7-2 CASSLLAQNTDTQYF TGTGCCAGCAGCTTACTTGCGCAGAACACAGATACGCAGTATTTT
. . TRBJ2-2 TRBV9 CASSVLANTGELFF TGTGCCAGCAGCGTACTAGCGAACACCGGGGAGCTGTTTTTT
TRBD1 . TRBJ1-2 TRBV29-1 CSVRDRGQEGYTF TGCAGCGTGCGGGACAGGGGGCAGGAAGGCTACACCTTC
TRBD2 . TRBJ2-7 TRBV5-1 CASSLALAGDEQYF TGCGCCAGCAGCTTGGCCTTAGCGGGAGACGAGCAGTACTTC
. . TRBJ1-3 TRBV2 CASSAGRAMTGNTIYF TGTGCCAGCAGTGCGGGAAGGGCGATGACTGGAAACACCATATATTTT
. . TRBJ2-1 TRBV9 CASSGTPVVNEQFF TGTGCCAGCAGCGGGACGCCCGTGGTCAATGAGCAGTTCTTC
TRBD1 once TRBJ2-1 TRBV5-1 CASGLTGTGFYNEQFF TGCGCCAGCGGTCTTACCGGGACAGGGTTTTACAATGAGCAGTTCTTC
. . TRBJ2-3 TRBV27 CASSLKRVDTQYF TGTGCCAGCAGTTTAAAGCGGGTAGATACGCAGTATTTT
TRBD1 . TRBJ2-5 TRBV9 CASSFGQGVSETQYF TGTGCCAGCAGCTTCGGACAGGGGGTTTCCGAGACCCAGTACTTC
TRBD1 . TRBJ1-1 TRBV18 CASSPVEGADSEAFF TGTGCCAGCTCACCAGTGGAGGGGGCCGACTCTGAAGCTTTCTTT
. . TRBJ1-2 TRBV10-1 CASSERWECYGYTF TGCGCCAGCAGTGAGAGATGGGAATGCTATGGCTACACCTTC
. . TRBJ1-1 TRBV10-3 CAISESVNTEAFF TGTGCCATCAGTGAGTCGGTGAACACTGAAGCTTTCTTT
TRBD1 . TRBJ2-7 TRBV18 CASSPLGQGAHGEQYF TGTGCCAGCTCACCACTCGGACAGGGGGCGCACGGCGAGCAGTACTTC
TRBD2 . TRBJ2-7 TRBV7-3 CASSLTSGRAYEQYF TGTGCCAGCAGCCTCACTAGCGGGAGGGCCTACGAGCAGTACTTC
. . TRBJ1-5 TRBV5-6 CASSTAAGGNQPQHF TGTGCCAGCAGCACCGCCGCGGGAGGCAATCAGCCCCAGCATTTT